This paragraph reports one T cell receptor (beta chain). The data are from a study of T cells in Graves' hyperthyroidism and ophthalmopathy. The CDR3 regions of TCR beta were amplified from RNA transcripts. The HTBI set primed first-round TCR CDR3 RT-PCR. In TCRdb, the multiplex PCR reads were re-called with MiXCR into one record per CDR3 protein. The sample includes some 400,000 distinct CDR3 sequences, about 15% of them seen just once. Sequenced input: blood. The clonotype originates from an older woman with Graves' hyperthyroidism.

The CDR3 sequence is CASSPPVPVGGNQPQHF. In nucleotides, the CDR3 is TGTGCCAGCAGCCCCCCCGTTCCCGTAGGGGGCAATCAGCCCCAGCATTTT. This chain connects TRBV28 to TRBJ1-5, with D possibly matching TRBD1 (5 bases). CDR3 length: 17 amino acids. V was shortened by 6 bases and J by 2 bases, with 20 bases between the two germline ends. CDR1 is MDHEN, CDR2 SYDVKM, per germline. The full variable domain, in which reference TRBV28 and TRBJ1-5 provide the parts outside the CDR3, is DVKVTQSSRYLVKRTGEKVFLECVQDMDHENMFWYRQDPGLGLRLIYFSYDVKMKEKGDIPEGYSVSREKKERFSLILESASTNQTSMYLCASSPPVPVGGNQPQHFGDGTRLSIL.